Described below is a single T cell receptor (beta chain) sequence and its context. The antigen is unknown. CD4+ cell separation produced CD45RA+ naive and CD45RA-negative memory subsets. With 4 bases removed from V and 4 bases from J, the gap between germline ends came to 7 bases. The CDR3 length is 13 residues. Looked up from germline, CDR1 is MNHEY and CDR2 is SVGAGI. The entry originates in a study of shared clonotypes between healthy human individuals. Study conclusions and caveats: Non-shared clonotypes showed lower generation probabilities than clonotypes common to all four donors.

As originally analysed: Junction-only sequences produced by ImmunoSEQ had no quality scores, so filtering differed. Measured with immunoSEQ multiplex PCR; TCRdb has only the in-frame clones, and not every one. V, J and clone size are those of that table, while D and trimming were read from the DNA. The sample lists around 1.5 million clones; 98% were seen once. The chain has TRBV6-5 and TRBJ2-2; D gene unclear. Material: naive CD4+ T cells sorted from blood. Documented subset: CD45RA+ positively selected. This sequence originates from a man aged 25-40 years in good health. The DNA for the CDR3 is TGTGCCAGCAGTTTACTTGGCACCGGGGAGCTGTTTTTT. This gives the protein CASSLLGTGELFF.